In its sample, the clone carrying this T cell receptor (beta chain) was seen a few times. The sample originates from a study of T cells in Graves' hyperthyroidism and ophthalmopathy. Amplification yielded TCR beta CDR3 regions, with RNA transcripts as the source. HTBI primers were used for first-round RT-PCR of the TCR CDR3. TCRdb independently ran MiXCR on the multiplex PCR reads; one entry per CDR3 protein. The data contain a few hundred thousand distinct CDR3 sequences, roughly 46% of them singletons. Germline V CDR1 and CDR2: SNHLY, FYNNEI. The CDR3 contains 15 residues. V was pared by 6 bases and J by 0 bases, with 5 bases of the junction left unmatched.

Material for sequencing was peripheral blood or thyroid tissue (not recorded which). The sequence was obtained from an adult woman with Graves' disease, either hyperthyroidism or ophthalmopathy (not recorded which). The chain recombines TRBV2 with TRBJ1-1, with 9 nucleotides matching TRBD1. The CDR3 DNA reads as TGTGCCAGCAGAGGGGACAGGGCGGTGAACACTGAAGCTTTCTTT. Its protein is CASRGDRAVNTEAFF.